These 30 T cell receptor beta chains were all obtained from the same sample, sequenced in a study of post-analysis software for immune sequencing data. General study findings and limits: The five TRBV segments detected at higher frequency in patients than in controls included TRBV5-6, TRBV5-1 and TRBV20-1.

Unique molecular identifiers tagged the TCR beta cDNA libraries. MiXCR, applied by TCRdb to the PCR reads, yields one record per CDR3 protein. The sample consists of about 500,000 distinct CDR3 sequences, around 40% of them appearing once. Their antigens remain unidentified. Sample: blood. The receptors were sampled from a girl between 5 and 17 years old with multiple sclerosis.

The rearrangement links TRBV7-9 to TRBJ1-2; D might be TRBD1 (5 bases). With 3 bases removed from V and 4 bases from J, the gap between germline ends came to 12 bases. The CDR3 has 14 residues. Germline-derived CDR1 and CDR2 are SEHNR and FQNEAQ (reference sequence). The DNA for the CDR3 is TGTGCCAGCAGCTTCCAGGGATTGGTCTATGGCTACACCTTC. It codes for CASSFQGLVYGYTF.

Only a few counts were recorded for this clonotype. This chain uses TRBV10-3 with TRBJ2-3; D remains unclear. The CDR3 loop spans 13 amino acids. Germline loops: CDR1 ENHRY, CDR2 SYGVKD. V lost 11 bases and J lost 0, with 12 bases in between. The CDR3 DNA sequence: TGTGCCGTCCTACGGGCTAGCACAGATACGCAGTATTTT. This codes for CAVLRASTDTQYF.

The CDR3 here is CAWAEPPGLFSYEQYF. CDR3 in DNA: TGTGCCTGGGCAGAACCTCCGGGACTGTTCTCCTACGAGCAGTACTTC. This chain joins TRBV30 and TRBJ2-7; the D gene is possibly TRBD2 (6 bases). The V and J ends lost 5 bases and 0 bases respectively, with 20 bases between them. The CDR3 sequence is 16 residues long. CDR1 GTSNPN and CDR2 SVGIG come from the germline V gene (reference sequence). Looking up the rest from reference TRBV30 and TRBJ2-7 gives the full variable domain: SQTIHQWPATLVQPVGSPLSLECTVEGTSNPNLYWYRQAAGRGLQLLFYSVGIGQISSEVPQNLSASRPQDRQFILSSKKLLLSDSGFYLCAWAEPPGLFSYEQYFGPGTRLTVT.

This clonotype has ten or more counts. This chain uses TRBV29-1 with TRBJ2-7; D is unclear. This CDR3 contains 12 residues. Trimming pared 3 bases from V and 3 bases from J, leaving 9 bases between. Germline assignment: CDR1 SQVTM and CDR2 ANQGSEA. Here the CDR3 reads CSVEGRNYEQYF. Written as DNA, the CDR3 is TGCAGCGTTGAGGGCAGGAACTACGAGCAGTACTTC.

This clonotype has more than one count but fewer than ten. This rearrangement joins TRBV11-2 to TRBJ2-5, with 12 bases matching TRBD2. Germline V CDR1 and CDR2: SGHAT, FQNNGV. The CDR3 contains 14 residues. V lost 6 bases to trimming and J lost 4 bases; unmatched junction nucleotides: 3. The CDR3 here is CASRTSGSAETQYF. CDR3 DNA sequence: TGTGCCAGCAGGACTAGCGGGAGTGCAGAGACCCAGTACTTC.

The chain uses TRBV3-1 and TRBJ2-7; TRBD1 matches 7 bases. Germline CDR1 reads LGHDT; CDR2 reads YNNKEL (reference sequence). This CDR3 has 16 residues. V trimming: 2 bases; J trimming: 6 bases; junction bases outside the gene matches: 13. The CDR3 protein is CASSQSPDRASGEQYF. In DNA, the CDR3 is TGTGCCAGCAGCCAATCGCCCGACAGGGCATCCGGCGAGCAGTACTTC.

CDR3 in amino acids: CASSMPAALEAQYF. DNA of the CDR3: TGCGCCAGCAGCATGCCGGCAGCCCTGGAGGCGCAGTATTTT. The chain recombines TRBV5-1 with TRBJ2-3, with D possibly matching TRBD2 (5 bases). Germline CDR1 is SGHRS and CDR2 is YFSETQ. The CDR3 spans 14 residues. The V gene lost 4 bases and the J gene lost 10 bases, with 19 bases spanning the gap.

V is TRBV7-9 and J is TRBJ2-1; 8 nucleotides align to TRBD2. Trimming took 0 bases from V and 9 from J; bases not matched to a gene: 10. This CDR3 region has 16 residues. The V gene's germline CDR1 is SEHNR and CDR2 FQNEAQ (reference sequence). CDR3: CASSLAAGGLRGEQFF. For the CDR3, the DNA is TGTGCCAGCAGCTTAGCGGCGGGAGGCCTTCGAGGTGAGCAGTTCTTC.

This clonotype has only a few counts. The J gene is TRBJ2-7, the V gene TRBV19, with TRBD2 as a possible D gene (5 bases). Germline CDR1 reads LNHDA; CDR2 reads SQIVND (reference sequence). V lost 5 bases and J 3 bases, leaving 8 bases between the germline ends. CDR3 length: 12 amino acids. The CDR3 spells CASSPGIYEQYF. The CDR3 region has the DNA TGTGCCAGTAGTCCGGGGATCTACGAGCAGTACTTC. The full variable domain, completed using reference TRBV19 and TRBJ2-7, is DGGITQSPKYLFRKEGQNVTLSCEQNLNHDAMYWYRQDPGQGLRLIYYSQIVNDFQKGDIAEGYSVSREKKESFPLTVTSAQKNPTAFYLCASSPGIYEQYFGPGTRLTVT.

The V call is TRBV12-5, the J call TRBJ2-1, with D perhaps TRBD1 (5 bases). The DNA end lines up better with TRBJ2-7; the J call may be wrong. The length of the CDR3 is 14 residues. Looked up from germline, CDR1 is LGHNT and CDR2 is FRNRAP. The CDR3 sequence is CASRSPDNYNEQYF. CDR3 nucleotide sequence: TGTGCTAGTCGAAGTCCGGACAACTACAATGAGCAGTACTTC.

This clonotype appeared once. The CDR3 spells CSAPRATNEKLFF. The DNA of the CDR3 is TGCAGTGCGCCAAGGGCAACTAATGAAAAACTGTTTTTT. V gene TRBV20-1 combines with J gene TRBJ1-4, with D hard to call. The CDR3 is made up of 13 amino acids. V lost 6 bases to trimming and J lost 0 bases, with 8 bases between them. Germline V lookup: CDR1 DFQATT, CDR2 SNEGSKA (reference sequence).

J is TRBJ2-7 and V is TRBV4-3, with TRBD1 matching over 11 bases. The closer fit of TRBJ2-5 to the DNA end suggests the J call may be wrong. Germline V gene sequence: CDR1 LGHNA, CDR2 YSLEER. The CDR3 runs to 16 residues. The CDR3 here is CASSQGTGGITETQYF. For the CDR3, the DNA is TGCGCCAGCAGCCAAGGGACAGGGGGCATAACCGAGACCCAGTACTTC.

This clonotype has only a few counts. The J gene is TRBJ2-7, the V gene TRBV6-2 or TRBV6-3; TRBD1 matches at 10 bases. CDR3 length: 15 residues. CDR1 is MNHEY, CDR2 SVGEGT, per germline. Trimming at V came to 6 bases and at J to 0 bases, leaving 5 bases not matched to a gene. CDR3 DNA sequence: TGTGCCAGCAGAGCGGGACAGGGGAACTCCTACGAGCAGTACTTC. This codes for CASRAGQGNSYEQYF.

The rearrangement uses TRBV7-9 and TRBJ2-1; D gene uncertain. Judging by the DNA end, TRBJ2-7 fits better; the J call may be wrong. Germline lookup yields CDR1 SEHNR and CDR2 FQNEAQ (reference sequence). The CDR3 has 15 residues. DNA of the CDR3: TGTGCCAGCAGCTTAGGCAGCACCTCCTACAATGAGCAGTACTTC. Protein: CASSLGSTSYNEQYF.

This clonotype was seen a few times. V and J are TRBV5-1 and TRBJ2-1, with TRBD1 matching over 8 bases. Per germline, CDR1 SGHRS and CDR2 YFSETQ. With V trimmed by 1 base and J by 7 bases, 7 bases remained unmatched. CDR3 length: 15 residues. DNA for the CDR3: TGCGCCAGCAGCTTGTCCGGGACAGGAGGTAATGAGCAGTTCTTC. This gives the protein CASSLSGTGGNEQFF.

The chain is built from TRBV20-1 and TRBJ2-5, with D possibly matching TRBD1 (6 bases). The CDR3 spans 13 residues. The germline V and J ends were trimmed by 3 bases and 5 bases, with 13 bases remaining between them. Per germline, CDR1 DFQATT and CDR2 SNEGSKA (reference sequence). The CDR3 spells CSASNQGSETQYF. The DNA of the CDR3 is TGCAGTGCTAGTAATCAGGGGTCGGAGACCCAGTACTTC.

This chain joins TRBV3-1 and TRBJ2-4, with no clear D. V was shortened by 3 bases and J by 0 bases, with 12 bases between the two germline ends. Per germline, CDR1 LGHDT and CDR2 YNNKEL (reference sequence). This CDR3 spans 16 amino acids. CDR3 sequence (DNA): TGTGCCAGCAGCCATGCCCCGGGCGTAGCCAAAAACATTCAGTACTTC. Amino acids: CASSHAPGVAKNIQYF.

In DNA, the CDR3 is TGTGCCAGCAGTTATGGGACTAGCAGGGGGGGTGAGCAGTTCTTC. Its protein is CASSYGTSRGGEQFF. The J gene is TRBJ2-1, the V gene TRBV6-5; 9 positions match TRBD2. The V gene end was trimmed by 3 bases and the J gene end by 9 bases; junction bases not matched to a gene: 9. The CDR3 contains 15 residues. Germline CDR1 and CDR2: MNHEY and SVGAGI.

V is TRBV20-1 and J is TRBJ2-3; the D gene could be TRBD1 or TRBD2 (5 bases each). Germline values: CDR1 DFQATT, CDR2 SNEGSKA (reference sequence). V lost 3 bases to trimming and J lost 0 bases, with 10 bases between them. This CDR3 has 14 amino acids. The CDR3 loop is CSASGGASTDTQYF. The CDR3 DNA is TGCAGTGCTAGTGGGGGAGCCAGCACAGATACGCAGTATTTT.

This clonotype was recorded only once. The rearrangement links TRBV29-1 to TRBJ2-1; TRBD1 or TRBD2 may be the D gene (5 bases each). Trimming took off 7 bases at V and 9 bases at J, with 25 bases between the two ends. The CDR3 is made up of 15 amino acids. Germline V gene data show CDR1 as SQVTM and CDR2 as ANQGSEA. The CDR3 bases are TGCAGCGCCCCCGCACTGGGGACGGTTTGGGGTGAGCAGTTCTTC. It codes for CSAPALGTVWGEQFF.

The rearrangement links TRBV20-1 to TRBJ1-5, with a tentative D call TRBD1 (6 bases). V shed 1 base and J shed 0 bases, with 10 bases lying between them. There are 15 residues in the CDR3. From germline, CDR1 is DFQATT and CDR2 SNEGSKA (reference sequence). As DNA, the CDR3 is TGCAGTGCTAGAGGGCAGGGGTTTAGCAATCAGCCCCAGCATTTT. This codes for CSARGQGFSNQPQHF.

J is TRBJ2-1 and V is TRBV11-2; no clear D gene. Trimming took 5 bases from V and 1 from J, leaving 6 bases between them. The V gene's germline CDR1 is SGHAT and CDR2 FQNNGV. This CDR3 is 13 amino acids long. In DNA form, the CDR3 reads TGTGCCAGCAGCGGGATTTCCTACAATGAGCAGTTCTTC. It is translated as CASSGISYNEQFF.

The chain joins TRBV29-1 to TRBJ2-6; a weak D match, TRBD1 (6 bases). CDR3 size: 14 residues. Trimming shortened V by 6 bases and J by 0 bases, and 9 bases separated the two germline ends. Germline CDR1 reads SQVTM; CDR2 reads ANQGSEA. The CDR3 spells CSVPRGSGANVLTF. The CDR3 bases are TGCAGCGTGCCCAGGGGCTCTGGGGCCAACGTCCTGACTTTC.

A note on this clonotype: An end of the junction does not agree with germline; a read error may underlie this. The chain combines TRBV25-1 with TRBJ2-1; unclear D gene. The CDR3 is made up of 16 amino acids. CDR1 is MGHDK and CDR2 is SYGVNS in the germline V gene. CDR3 amino acids: CASGDPRVGPYNEQFF. In DNA form, the CDR3 reads TGTGCCAGCGGTGATCCTAGGGTCGGCCCCTACAATGAGCAGTTCTTC.

The chain employs TRBV7-9 and TRBJ2-4; D is perhaps TRBD2 (5 bases). The CDR3 runs 14 residues. V lost 5 bases, J lost 8 bases, and 16 bases lay in between. Germline loops: CDR1 SEHNR, CDR2 FQNEAQ (reference sequence). CDR3 in amino acids: CASSPSGTGDIQYF. CDR3 DNA: TGTGCCAGCAGCCCATCGGGCACCGGGGACATTCAGTACTTC.

V usage is TRBV27 and J usage is TRBJ2-5, with TRBD2 matching 8 bases. The J call may be incorrect, as the DNA end agrees better with TRBJ2-7. The germline gives CDR1 MNHEY, CDR2 SMNVEV (reference sequence). There are 22 residues in the CDR3. In nucleotides, the CDR3 is TGTGCCAGCATCGGTACACCGGGACGCAACGGCCCTTTAGGACTAGCTATGGACGAGCAGTACTTC. The encoded protein is CASIGTPGRNGPLGLAMDEQYF.

This clonotype was seen a handful of times. V gene TRBV6-5 combines with J gene TRBJ2-1; 8 nucleotides agree with TRBD2. Germline assignment: CDR1 MNHEY and CDR2 SVGAGI. With 2 bases clipped from V and 1 base from J, the junction kept 10 bases outside the gene matches. CDR3 length: 18 amino acids. CDR3 in DNA: TGTGCCAGCAGTTACCCCCATAGCGGGACGGGATCCTACAATGAGCAGTTCTTC. Protein sequence: CASSYPHSGTGSYNEQFF.

This chain joins TRBV20-1 and TRBJ2-7; no definite D call. V lost 1 base, J lost 0 bases, and 4 bases lay in between. Germline CDR1 reads DFQATT; CDR2 reads SNEGSKA (reference sequence). CDR3 length equals 12 residues. This CDR3 is CSARGPSYEQYF. CDR3 DNA sequence: TGCAGTGCTAGAGGCCCCTCCTACGAGCAGTACTTC.

Worth noting for this clonotype: One junction end disagrees with the germline gene, perhaps due to a read error. The DNA of the CDR3 is TGTGCCAACAGTTCCCCTGCCAGCAAATACGAGCAGTACTTC. This codes for CANSSPASKYEQYF. The V gene is TRBV28, the J gene TRBJ2-4; D uncertain. TRBJ2-7 matches the DNA end more closely, so the J call is doubtful. CDR3 length: 14 amino acids. Germline V gene sequence: CDR1 MDHEN, CDR2 SYDVKM.

In this sample, this clonotype turned up a few times. The genes are TRBV24-1 and TRBJ2-3; D not certain. Trimming left V 0 bases short and J 6 bases short, with 6 bases between. The CDR3 spans 13 residues. Germline CDR1 reads KGHDR; CDR2 reads SFDVKD. Here the CDR3 reads CATSDLQSDTQYF. The CDR3, as DNA: TGTGCCACCAGTGATTTGCAGTCCGATACGCAGTATTTT.